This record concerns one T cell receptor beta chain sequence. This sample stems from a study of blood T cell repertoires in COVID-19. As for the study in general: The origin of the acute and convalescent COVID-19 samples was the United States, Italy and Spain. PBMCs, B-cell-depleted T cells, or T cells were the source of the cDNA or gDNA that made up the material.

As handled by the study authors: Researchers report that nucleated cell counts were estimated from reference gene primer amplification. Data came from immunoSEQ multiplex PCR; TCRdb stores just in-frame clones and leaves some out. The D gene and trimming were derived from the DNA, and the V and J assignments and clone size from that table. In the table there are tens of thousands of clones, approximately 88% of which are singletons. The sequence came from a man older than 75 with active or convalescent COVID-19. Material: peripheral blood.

The chain's CDR3 is CASRVEGVTEAFF. As DNA, the CDR3 is TGTGCCAGCAGAGTAGAGGGGGTTACTGAAGCTTTCTTT. This chain uses TRBV6-5 with TRBJ1-1, with a possible D match to TRBD1 (6 bases). Germline-derived CDR1 and CDR2 are MNHEY and SVGAGI. The CDR3 runs 13 residues. Trimming left V 6 bases short and J 5 bases short, with 13 bases between.